The present T cell receptor (beta chain) was sequenced within a study of human T cells and chemical hapten exposure. Time point meaning: pre-sensitization, week 0. Treatment defined: therapeutic diphenylcyclopropenone sensitization with weekly scalp DPC. Before extraction, the whole blood was not fractionated, and total RNA was taken from it. In regard to this clonotype: Possible read error: a much larger clone is one base away.

Trimming pared 2 bases from V and 1 base from J, leaving 8 bases between. There are 14 residues in the CDR3. CDR1 is MNHNS and CDR2 is SASEGT in the germline V gene. TCRdb called the RACE reads again in MiXCR, with one record for every CDR3 protein. The sample has around 260,000 distinct CDR3 sequences; approximately 8.4% are singletons. This TCR derives from a woman between 40 and 50 years old with alopecia areata. Some clones in this sample may be carry-over from other donors' samples. This chain uses TRBV6-1 with TRBJ1-1; D is ambiguous. The sample was whole blood, taken in connection with sensitization to the hapten diphenylcyclopropenone (DPC). CDR3 loop: CASSENRTNTEAFF. DNA for the CDR3: TGTGCCAGCAGTGAAAATAGGACGAACACTGAAGCTTTCTTT.